This T cell receptor beta chain appears in the sequencing data of a study of CD8 T cells in Susac syndrome. Study-level results: In total CD8+ repertoires, around 15 Susac-specific public clones were found, and CD8+ TEMRA repertoires had about five.

Isolation of CD8+ and CD4+ T cells was performed negatively, whereas enrichment of TEMRA cells was done by FACS. Remarks on this clonotype: Its antigen is currently unknown.

Trimming removed 3 bases from V and 0 bases from J, with 6 bases in between. This CDR3 contains 13 residues. Random hexamers served to reverse transcribe roughly 0.5 to 1 ug RNA. TCRdb itself ran the immunoSEQ multiplex PCR reads through MiXCR, one entry per CDR3 protein. This table holds approximately 190,000 distinct CDR3 sequences, around 95% found once. The chain has TRBV12-3 or TRBV12-4 and TRBJ2-7, with no clear D. The sample consisted of CD8+ T cells from PBMCs. The clonotype was recovered from a human donor with Susac syndrome. CDR3 coding DNA: TGTGCCAGCAGTTTCGCGATCTCCTACGAGCAGTACTTC. It is translated as CASSFAISYEQYF.